One and the same sample provided the 19 T cell receptor beta chains below, sequenced in a study of shared T cell receptors in the human thymus. TCRdb's table, derived via immunoSEQ multiplex PCR, lists solely in-frame clones and lacks some. The table shows approximately 660,000 clones, with 70% to 90% occurring only once. This sample also appeared in a second study, on human thymus T cells.

The sample consisted of thymocytes. These receptors were taken from a boy in the first two years of life with a congenital heart defect.

The CDR3 reads CAISGGLARYNEQFF. In nucleotides, the CDR3 is TGTGCCATCAGTGGGGGACTAGCGCGCTACAATGAGCAGTTCTTC. The chain combines TRBV10-3 with TRBJ2-1; 10 positions agree with TRBD2. Losses at the gene ends were 4 bases for V and 3 bases for J; bases not matched to a gene: 3. Germline V gives CDR1 ENHRY, CDR2 SYGVKD. The CDR3 has 15 residues.

In this sample, this clone turned up a few times. The chain is built from TRBV6-6 and TRBJ2-7; D call uncertain. V lost 6 bases, J lost 6 bases, and 9 bases lay in between. Germline assignment: CDR1 MNHNY and CDR2 SVGAGI (reference sequence). The CDR3 loop spans 11 amino acids. The CDR3 reads CASSAPGEQYF. The DNA of the CDR3 is TGTGCCAGCAGCGCCCCAGGCGAGCAGTACTTC.

This chain uses TRBV9 with TRBJ2-7, with 13 bases identical to TRBD2. There are 16 residues in the CDR3. The junction had 9 bases not matched to a gene; V was cut back by 4 bases and J by 5 bases. Germline V gives CDR1 SGDLS, CDR2 YYNGEE. CDR3 amino acids: CASSPGTSGMRDEQYF. CDR3 bases: TGTGCCAGCAGCCCAGGGACTAGCGGGATGCGCGACGAGCAGTACTTC.

This chain connects TRBV6-5 to TRBJ2-7; 13 bases match TRBD2. J gave up 3 bases and V 6 bases, and 2 bases lay outside the gene matches. Germline CDR1 is MNHEY and CDR2 is SVGAGI. This CDR3 has 14 residues. For the CDR3, the DNA is TGTGCCAGCAGGGGACTAGCGGGATACTACGAGCAGTACTTC. It is translated as CASRGLAGYYEQYF.

V is TRBV30 and J is TRBJ1-2; 8 bases map to TRBD1. Trimming at V came to 1 base and at J to 4 bases, leaving 8 bases not matched to a gene. CDR1 and CDR2 (germline): GTSNPN, SVGIG (reference sequence). The CDR3 totals 15 residues. CDR3 protein: CAWSDPTGVGYGYTF. CDR3 nucleotide sequence: TGTGCCTGGAGTGATCCGACAGGGGTGGGCTATGGCTACACCTTC.

The chain links TRBV4-1 to TRBJ2-1; D possibly corresponds to TRBD2 (6 bases). CDR1 MGHRA and CDR2 YSYEKL come from the germline V gene. This CDR3 has 14 residues. V lost 1 base and J 6 bases, leaving 10 bases between the germline ends. DNA for the CDR3: TGCGCCAGCAGCCAAGCCCTAGCGAGCAATGAGCAGTTCTTC. As protein: CASSQALASNEQFF.

V usage is TRBV19 and J usage is TRBJ1-2; TRBD1 matches at 8 bases. CDR1 and CDR2 (germline): LNHDA, SQIVND (reference sequence). The junction had 12 bases not matched to a gene; V was cut back by 7 bases and J by 5 bases. This CDR3 is built from 15 residues. The CDR3 loop is CASKGDRPQVYGYTF. The CDR3 region has the DNA TGTGCCAGTAAGGGGGACAGGCCTCAGGTTTATGGCTACACCTTC.

The chain links TRBV5-1 to TRBJ2-3, with TRBD2 as a possible D gene (5 bases). This CDR3 is 14 amino acids long. The V and J ends lost 4 bases and 7 bases respectively, with 16 bases between them. Germline CDR1 SGHRS, CDR2 YFSETQ. CDR3 amino acids: CASSPRGLPYTQYF. CDR3 DNA sequence: TGCGCCAGCAGCCCAAGAGGGCTCCCTTATACGCAGTATTTT.

This clone was observed once. This chain connects TRBV4-1 to TRBJ2-3, with 8 bases fitting TRBD1. Germline V lookup: CDR1 MGHRA, CDR2 YSYEKL. V lost 2 bases to trimming and J lost 2 bases; unmatched junction nucleotides: 12. The CDR3 sequence is 18 residues long. The CDR3 protein is CASSQNTFKDRDTDTQYF. CDR3 DNA sequence: TGCGCCAGCAGCCAAAACACCTTCAAGGACAGGGACACAGATACGCAGTATTTT.

This CDR3 is CASSSGQGRTDTQYF. The CDR3 DNA reads TGTGCCAGCAGCTCCGGACAGGGTCGTACAGATACGCAGTATTTT. The chain combines TRBV5-6 with TRBJ2-3; TRBD1 matches at 8 bases. The CDR3 runs 15 residues. J was trimmed by 3 bases and V by 3 bases; bases with no gene match: 6. Germline-derived CDR1 and CDR2 are SGHDT and YYEEEE.

The chain couples TRBV7-6 to TRBJ2-5; D may be TRBD1 (6 bases). This CDR3 is 17 amino acids long. The germline CDR1 and CDR2 sequences are SGHVS and FNYEAQ. The V and J ends lost 2 bases and 0 bases respectively, with 16 bases between them. CDR3 region: CASSLRGTQWYQETQYF. In DNA form, the CDR3 reads TGTGCCAGCAGCTTAAGGGGGACACAGTGGTACCAAGAGACCCAGTACTTC.

The gene calls are TRBV27 and TRBJ2-7, with D possibly TRBD1 on 6 matching bases. The length of the CDR3 is 16 residues. Germline CDR1 reads MNHEY; CDR2 reads SMNVEV (reference sequence). The ends were cut back, 4 bases at V and 3 bases at J, with 19 bases in the middle. CDR3 DNA sequence: TGTGCCAGCAGTTCCTACTGGGGGCGCGGTAACTACGAGCAGTACTTC. The encoded protein is CASSSYWGRGNYEQYF.

The chain joins TRBV14 to TRBJ2-7; D perhaps matches TRBD1 (6 bases). The V end was cut by 4 bases, the J end by 0 bases, with 16 bases between. The CDR3 extends over 16 amino acids. The germline V gene has CDR1 SGHDN and CDR2 FVKESK. The CDR3 bases are TGTGCCAGCAGCCCCGGTAGGCAGGGGCACTCCTACGAGCAGTACTTC. Amino acids: CASSPGRQGHSYEQYF.

The V gene is TRBV10-1, the J gene TRBJ2-2; D might be TRBD2 (5 bases). Trimming pared 8 bases from V and 7 bases from J, leaving 14 bases between. Looked up from germline, CDR1 is WNHNN and CDR2 is SYGVQD (reference sequence). This CDR3 is built from 13 residues. CDR3 coding DNA: TGCGCCAGCCGGGGATGGAGGAACGGGGAGCTGTTTTTT. It translates to CASRGWRNGELFF.

This clone was detected a few times. This chain links TRBV19 with TRBJ2-5, with 7 bases matching TRBD1. This CDR3 comprises 17 residues. V dropped 7 bases and J dropped 2; count of bases not matched to a gene: 16. CDR1 LNHDA and CDR2 SQIVND come from the germline V gene (reference sequence). In DNA form, the CDR3 reads TGTGCCAGTACTGGTCCCCCCAAACAGGGGTCGCAAGAGACCCAGTACTTC. Translated: CASTGPPKQGSQETQYF.

This sequence joins TRBV10-2 and TRBJ2-5; 7 bases map to TRBD1. Germline CDR1 reads WSHSY; CDR2 reads SAAADI. The J segment lost 2 bases and the V segment lost 11 bases, leaving 11 bases of the junction unmatched. The CDR3 has 14 residues. The chain's CDR3 is CASHLTGSQETQYF. In DNA, the CDR3 is TGCGCCTCCCATCTGACAGGGTCTCAAGAGACCCAGTACTTC.

The J gene is TRBJ1-6, the V gene TRBV14, with TRBD1 identical over 8 bases. The CDR3 has 15 residues. Germline-derived CDR1 and CDR2 are SGHDN and FVKESK. J was trimmed by 7 bases and V by 4 bases; bases with no gene match: 6. The CDR3 region is CASSRDRGGNSPLHF. CDR3 sequence (DNA): TGTGCCAGCAGCCGAGACAGGGGTGGGAATTCACCCCTCCACTTT.

The rearrangement links TRBV30 to TRBJ2-7; perhaps TRBD1 as D (6 bases). Trimming took 8 bases from V and 3 from J, leaving 8 bases between them. The CDR3 is 10 residues long. Germline CDR1 reads GTSNPN; CDR2 reads SVGIG (reference sequence). The CDR3 spells CAQGGYEQYF. In DNA, the CDR3 is TGTGCCCAAGGGGGCTACGAGCAGTACTTC.

This clone was recorded only once. V gene TRBV11-2 combines with J gene TRBJ2-2; 8 bases agree with TRBD1. The germline CDR1 and CDR2 sequences are SGHAT and FQNNGV. Unmatched junction bases numbered 6, after V lost 8 bases and J lost 1 base. This CDR3 has 15 residues. As DNA, the CDR3 is TGTGCCAGCGTGGGGACAGGTCTGAACACCGGGGAGCTGTTTTTT. Amino acid sequence: CASVGTGLNTGELFF.